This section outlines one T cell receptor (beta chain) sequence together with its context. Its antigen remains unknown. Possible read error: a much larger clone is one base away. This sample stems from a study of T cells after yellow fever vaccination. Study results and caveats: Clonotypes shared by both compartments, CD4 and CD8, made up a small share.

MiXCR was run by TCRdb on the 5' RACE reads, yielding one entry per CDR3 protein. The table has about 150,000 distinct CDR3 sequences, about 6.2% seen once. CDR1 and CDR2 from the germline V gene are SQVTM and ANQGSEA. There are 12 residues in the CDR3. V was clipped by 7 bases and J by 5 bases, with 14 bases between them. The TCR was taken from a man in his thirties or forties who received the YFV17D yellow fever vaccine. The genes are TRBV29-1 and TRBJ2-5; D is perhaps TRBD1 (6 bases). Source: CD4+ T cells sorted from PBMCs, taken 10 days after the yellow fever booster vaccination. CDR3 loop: CSAGTRGETQYF. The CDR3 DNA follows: TGCAGCGCTGGGACAAGGGGGGAGACCCAGTACTTC. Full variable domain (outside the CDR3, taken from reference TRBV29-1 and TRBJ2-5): SAVISQKPSRDICQRGTSLTIQCQVDSQVTMMFWYRQQPGQSLTLIATANQGSEATYESGFVIDKFPISRPNLTFSTLTVSNMSPEDSSIYLCSAGTRGETQYFGPGTRLLVL.